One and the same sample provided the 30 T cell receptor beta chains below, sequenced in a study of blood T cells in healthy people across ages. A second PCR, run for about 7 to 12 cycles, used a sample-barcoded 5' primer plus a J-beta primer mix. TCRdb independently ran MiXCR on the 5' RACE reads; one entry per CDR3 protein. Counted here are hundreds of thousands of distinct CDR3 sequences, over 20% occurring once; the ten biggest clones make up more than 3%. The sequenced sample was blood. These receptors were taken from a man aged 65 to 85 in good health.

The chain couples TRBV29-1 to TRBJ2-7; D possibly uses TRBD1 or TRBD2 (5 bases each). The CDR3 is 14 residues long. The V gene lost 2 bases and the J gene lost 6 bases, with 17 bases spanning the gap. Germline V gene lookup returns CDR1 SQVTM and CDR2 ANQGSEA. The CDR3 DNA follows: TGCAGCGTTGAAACGGGCAGGGACGGTAGCGAGCAGTACTTC. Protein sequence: CSVETGRDGSEQYF.

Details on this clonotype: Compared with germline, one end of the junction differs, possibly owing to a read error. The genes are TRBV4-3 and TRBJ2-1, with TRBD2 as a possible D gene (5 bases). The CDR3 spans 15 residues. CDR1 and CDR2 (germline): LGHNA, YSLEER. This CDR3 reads CASSQDGITYNGQFF. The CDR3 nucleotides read TGCGCCAGCAGCCAAGACGGGATCACCTACAATGGGCAGTTCTTC.

CDR3 DNA sequence: TGCGCCAGCAGCCAAGATCAGTCAGGGCAAGAGACCCAGTACTTC. This codes for CASSQDQSGQETQYF. The chain recombines TRBV4-1 with TRBJ2-5; perhaps TRBD1 as D (5 bases). Germline V gene data show CDR1 as MGHRA and CDR2 as YSYEKL. The V end lost 0 bases, the J end lost 2 bases, and 10 bases lay between the germline ends. The CDR3 has 15 residues.

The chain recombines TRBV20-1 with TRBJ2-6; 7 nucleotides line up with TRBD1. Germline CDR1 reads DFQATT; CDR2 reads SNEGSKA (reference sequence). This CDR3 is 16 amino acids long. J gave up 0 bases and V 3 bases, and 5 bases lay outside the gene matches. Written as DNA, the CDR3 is TGCAGTGCTAGGTGGGACAGCCTCTCTGGGGCCAACGTCCTGACTTTC. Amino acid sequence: CSARWDSLSGANVLTF.

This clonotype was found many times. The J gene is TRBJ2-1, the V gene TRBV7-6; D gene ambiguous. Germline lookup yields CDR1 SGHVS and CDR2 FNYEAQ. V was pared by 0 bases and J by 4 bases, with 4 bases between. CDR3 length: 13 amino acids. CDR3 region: CASSLALYNEQFF. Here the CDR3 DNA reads TGTGCCAGCAGCTTAGCCCTTTACAATGAGCAGTTCTTC.

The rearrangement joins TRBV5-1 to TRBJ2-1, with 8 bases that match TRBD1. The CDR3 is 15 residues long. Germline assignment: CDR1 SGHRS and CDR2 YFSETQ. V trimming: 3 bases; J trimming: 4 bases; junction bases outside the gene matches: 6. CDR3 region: CASSSGTGIYNEQFF. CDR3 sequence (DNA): TGCGCCAGCAGCTCCGGGACAGGAATTTACAATGAGCAGTTCTTC. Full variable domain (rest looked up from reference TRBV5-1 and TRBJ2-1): KAGVTQTPRYLIKTRGQQVTLSCSPISGHRSVSWYQQTPGQGLQFLFEYFSETQRNKGNFPGRFSGRQFSNSRSEMNVSTLELGDSALYLCASSSGTGIYNEQFFGPGTRLTVL.

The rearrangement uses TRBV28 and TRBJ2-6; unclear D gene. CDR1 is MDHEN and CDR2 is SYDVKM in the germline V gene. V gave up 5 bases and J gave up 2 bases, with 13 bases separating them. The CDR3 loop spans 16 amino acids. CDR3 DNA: TGTGCCAGCAGTCCCCTCTCCAAGGCTGGGGCCAACGTCCTGACTTTC. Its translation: CASSPLSKAGANVLTF.

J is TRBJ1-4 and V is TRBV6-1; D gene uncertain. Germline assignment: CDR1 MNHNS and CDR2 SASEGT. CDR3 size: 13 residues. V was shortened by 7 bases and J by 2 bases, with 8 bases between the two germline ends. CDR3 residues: CASTDGTNEKLFF. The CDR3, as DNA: TGTGCCAGCACTGATGGGACTAATGAAAAACTGTTTTTT.

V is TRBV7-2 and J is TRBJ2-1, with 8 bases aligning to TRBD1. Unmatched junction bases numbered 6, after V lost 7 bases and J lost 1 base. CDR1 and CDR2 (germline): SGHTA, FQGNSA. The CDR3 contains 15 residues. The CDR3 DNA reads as TGTGCCAGCACCCGGAGACAGGGGTCCTACAATGAGCAGTTCTTC. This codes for CASTRRQGSYNEQFF.

CDR3 coding DNA: TGCAGTGCTAGAGGGGACTATTACGAGCAGTTCTTC. Translated: CSARGDYYEQFF. The V call is TRBV20-1, the J call TRBJ2-1; 7 bases agree with TRBD2. This CDR3 has 12 amino acids. From germline, CDR1 is DFQATT and CDR2 SNEGSKA (reference sequence). J lost 10 bases, V lost 1 base, and 4 bases had no gene match.

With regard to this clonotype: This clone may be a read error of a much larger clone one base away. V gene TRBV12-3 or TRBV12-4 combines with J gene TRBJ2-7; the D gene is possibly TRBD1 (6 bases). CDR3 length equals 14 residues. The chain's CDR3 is CASSPPGQRPEHYF. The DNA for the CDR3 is TGTGCCAGCAGTCCACCGGGACAAAGGCCCGAGCATTACTTC.

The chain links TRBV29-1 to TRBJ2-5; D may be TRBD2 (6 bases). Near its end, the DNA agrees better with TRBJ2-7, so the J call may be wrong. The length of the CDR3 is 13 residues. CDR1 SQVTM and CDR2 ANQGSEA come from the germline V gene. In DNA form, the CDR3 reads TGCAGCGTTGAAGGGGGGGTTGGCTACGAGCAGTACTTC. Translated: CSVEGGVGYEQYF.

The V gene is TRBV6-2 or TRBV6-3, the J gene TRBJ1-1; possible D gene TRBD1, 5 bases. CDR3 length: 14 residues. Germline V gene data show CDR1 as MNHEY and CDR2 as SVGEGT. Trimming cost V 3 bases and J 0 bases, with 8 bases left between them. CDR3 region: CASSYGGLNTEAFF. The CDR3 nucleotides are TGTGCCAGCAGTTATGGGGGTCTGAACACTGAAGCTTTCTTT.

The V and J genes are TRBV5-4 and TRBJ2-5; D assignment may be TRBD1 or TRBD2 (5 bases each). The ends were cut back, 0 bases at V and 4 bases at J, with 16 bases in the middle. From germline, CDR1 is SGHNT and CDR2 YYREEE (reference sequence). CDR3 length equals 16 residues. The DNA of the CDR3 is TGTGCCAGCAGCTTGGGAGGGGTTCGGATTGGAGAGACCCAGTACTTC. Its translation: CASSLGGVRIGETQYF.

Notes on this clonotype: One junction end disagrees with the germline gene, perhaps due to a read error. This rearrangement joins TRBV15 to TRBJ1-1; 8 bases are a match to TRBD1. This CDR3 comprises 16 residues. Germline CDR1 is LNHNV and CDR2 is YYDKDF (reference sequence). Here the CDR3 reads CASSGQGYVSDTEAFF. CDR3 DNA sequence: TGTGCCTCCAGCGGACAGGGCTATGTATCGGACACTGAAGCTTTCTTT.

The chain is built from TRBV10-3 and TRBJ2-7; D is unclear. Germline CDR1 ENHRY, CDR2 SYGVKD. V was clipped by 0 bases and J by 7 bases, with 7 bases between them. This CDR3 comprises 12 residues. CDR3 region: CAISESRLEQYF. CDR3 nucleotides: TGTGCCATCAGTGAGTCGCGGTTGGAGCAGTACTTC.

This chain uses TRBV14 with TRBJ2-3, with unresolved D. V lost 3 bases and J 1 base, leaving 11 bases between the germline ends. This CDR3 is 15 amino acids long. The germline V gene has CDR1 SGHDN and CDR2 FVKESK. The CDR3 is CASSHERRGTDTQYF. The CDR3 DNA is TGTGCCAGCAGCCATGAACGACGGGGCACAGATACGCAGTATTTT.

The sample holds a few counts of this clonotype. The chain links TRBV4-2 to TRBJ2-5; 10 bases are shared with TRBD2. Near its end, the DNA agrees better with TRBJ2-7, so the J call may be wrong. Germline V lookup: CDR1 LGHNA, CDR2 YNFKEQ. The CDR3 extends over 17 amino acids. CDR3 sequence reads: CASSQNPVAGGAYEQYF. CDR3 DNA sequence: TGTGCCAGCAGCCAAAATCCAGTAGCGGGAGGTGCCTACGAGCAGTACTTC.

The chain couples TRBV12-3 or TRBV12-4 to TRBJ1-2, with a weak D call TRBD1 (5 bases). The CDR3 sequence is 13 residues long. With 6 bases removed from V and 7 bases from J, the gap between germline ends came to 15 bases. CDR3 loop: CASRTIPGGGYTF. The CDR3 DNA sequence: TGTGCCAGCAGGACGATCCCCGGGGGTGGCTACACCTTC.

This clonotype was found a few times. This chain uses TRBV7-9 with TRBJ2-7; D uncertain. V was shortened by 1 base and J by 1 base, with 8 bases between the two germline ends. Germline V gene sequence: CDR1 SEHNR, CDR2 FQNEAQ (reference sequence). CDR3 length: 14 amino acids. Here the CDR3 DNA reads TGTGCCAGCAGCTTAGACGGTATTTCCTACGAGCAGTACTTC. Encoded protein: CASSLDGISYEQYF.

DNA of the CDR3: TGTGCCAGCTCATTTGGGTCACCCCCAGATACGCAGTATTTT. Translating it yields CASSFGSPPDTQYF. The chain couples TRBV18 to TRBJ2-3; D unclear. The germline CDR1 and CDR2 sequences are KGHSH and LQKENI. This CDR3 comprises 14 residues. V gave up 5 bases and J gave up 4 bases, with 13 bases separating them. Combining the CDR3 with reference TRBV18 and TRBJ2-3 gives the whole variable domain NAGVMQNPRHLVRRRGQEARLRCSPMKGHSHVYWYRQLPEEGLKFMVYLQKENIIDESGMPKERFSAEFPKEGPSILRIQQVVRGDSAAYFCASSFGSPPDTQYFGPGTRLTVL.

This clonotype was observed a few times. For the CDR3, the DNA is TGTGCCAGCAGTGAGGGACTAGTGCACGAGCAGTACTTC. Translation gives CASSEGLVHEQYF. This sequence joins TRBV7-9 and TRBJ2-7; 8 nucleotides agree with TRBD2. The CDR3 is 13 residues long. CDR1 is SEHNR, CDR2 FQNEAQ, per germline (reference sequence). After removal of 6 bases from V and 5 bases from J, the junction contained 6 bases not matched to a gene.

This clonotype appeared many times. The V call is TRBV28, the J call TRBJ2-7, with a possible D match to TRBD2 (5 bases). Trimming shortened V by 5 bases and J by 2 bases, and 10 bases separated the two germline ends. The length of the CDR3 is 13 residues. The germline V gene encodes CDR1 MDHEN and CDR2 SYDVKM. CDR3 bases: TGTGCCAGCAGTCTCGCGGGCCCCTACGAGCAGTACTTC. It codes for CASSLAGPYEQYF.

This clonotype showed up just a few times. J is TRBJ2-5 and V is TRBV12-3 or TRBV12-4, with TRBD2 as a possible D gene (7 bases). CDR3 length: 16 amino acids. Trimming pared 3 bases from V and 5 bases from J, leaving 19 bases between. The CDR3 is CASSFQGRARGETQYF. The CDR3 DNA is TGTGCCAGCAGTTTCCAAGGGAGGGCGAGGGGGGAGACCCAGTACTTC.

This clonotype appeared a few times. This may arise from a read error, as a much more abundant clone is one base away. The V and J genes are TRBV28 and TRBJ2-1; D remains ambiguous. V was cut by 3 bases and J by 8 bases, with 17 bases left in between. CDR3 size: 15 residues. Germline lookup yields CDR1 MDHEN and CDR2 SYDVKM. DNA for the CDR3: TGTGCCAGCAGTTTTGGTGTAAGTGGTCGGGATGAGCAGTTCTTC. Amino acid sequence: CASSFGVSGRDEQFF. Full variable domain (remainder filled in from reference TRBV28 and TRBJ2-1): DVKVTQSSRYLVKRTGEKVFLECVQDMDHENMFWYRQDPGLGLRLIYFSYDVKMKEKGDIPEGYSVSREKKERFSLILESASTNQTSMYLCASSFGVSGRDEQFFGPGTRLTVL.

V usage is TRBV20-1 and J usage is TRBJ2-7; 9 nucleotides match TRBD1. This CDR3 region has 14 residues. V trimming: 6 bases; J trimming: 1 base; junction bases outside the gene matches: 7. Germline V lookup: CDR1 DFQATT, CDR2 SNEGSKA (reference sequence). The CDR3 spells CSAPGQGGSYEQYF. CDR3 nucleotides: TGCAGTGCACCGGGACAGGGAGGATCCTACGAGCAGTACTTC.

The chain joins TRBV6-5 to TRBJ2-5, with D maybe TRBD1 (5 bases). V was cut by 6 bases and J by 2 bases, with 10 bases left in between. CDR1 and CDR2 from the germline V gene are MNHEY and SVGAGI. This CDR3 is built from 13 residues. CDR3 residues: CASRKQEQETQYF. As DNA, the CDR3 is TGTGCCAGCAGGAAACAGGAACAAGAGACCCAGTACTTC.

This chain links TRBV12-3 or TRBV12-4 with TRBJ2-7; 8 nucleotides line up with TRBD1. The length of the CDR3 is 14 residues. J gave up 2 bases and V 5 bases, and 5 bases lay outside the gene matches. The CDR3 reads CASSMGQATYEQYF. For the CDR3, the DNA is TGTGCCAGCAGTATGGGACAGGCCACCTACGAGCAGTACTTC.

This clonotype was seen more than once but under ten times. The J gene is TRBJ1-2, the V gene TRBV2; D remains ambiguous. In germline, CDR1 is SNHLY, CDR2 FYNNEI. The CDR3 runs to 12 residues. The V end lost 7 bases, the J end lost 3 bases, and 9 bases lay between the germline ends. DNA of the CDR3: TGTGCCAGCAACGAGAATGACTATGGCTACACCTTC. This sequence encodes CASNENDYGYTF.

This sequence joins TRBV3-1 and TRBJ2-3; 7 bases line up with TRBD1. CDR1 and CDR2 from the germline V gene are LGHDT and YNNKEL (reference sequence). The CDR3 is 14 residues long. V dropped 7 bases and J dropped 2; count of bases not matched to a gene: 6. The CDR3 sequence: CASTATGPTDTQYF. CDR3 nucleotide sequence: TGTGCCAGCACGGCGACAGGGCCCACAGATACGCAGTATTTT.